A selection of T cell receptor beta chains follows, all from one sample in a study of CD8+CD57+ T cells in acquired aplastic anemia. One entry per CDR3 protein results from TCRdb running MiXCR on the reads. There are about 180,000 distinct CDR3 sequences in the sample; around 48% occur only once, and more than 1% lies in the top ten. Sequenced: sorted CD4+, CD8+, or CD8+CD57+ T cells (not recorded which) from PBMCs. The origin of the receptors is a human donor with aplastic anemia. CDR3s include the opening cysteine and the closing phenylalanine or tryptophan. D genes are given only for firm matches.

V gene: TRBV19
CDR3 length: 12
D gene: .
CDR3 protein: CASSPQGLGYTF

V gene: TRBV7-3
CDR3 length: 15
D gene: .
CDR3 protein: CASSRALSGANVLTF

V gene: TRBV25-1
CDR3 length: 16
D gene: .
CDR3 protein: CASREGKGNSGNTIYF

V gene: TRBV6-1
CDR3 length: 14
D gene: TRBD2
CDR3 protein: CASSIAGGLDERFF

V gene: TRBV2
CDR3 length: 14
D gene: .
CDR3 protein: CASSGIQRPYEQYF

V gene: TRBV7-2
CDR3 length: 15
D gene: TRBD1
CDR3 protein: CASSQGAGGSYEQYF

V gene: TRBV6-1
CDR3 length: 17
D gene: .
CDR3 protein: CASSEWSVGRNNQPQHF

V gene: TRBV12-3/TRBV12-4
CDR3 length: 15
D gene: .
CDR3 protein: CASSQAGTPGEKLFF

V gene: TRBV4-3
CDR3 length: 16
D gene: .
CDR3 protein: CASSQDWQGSNYGYTF

V gene: TRBV7-6
CDR3 length: 12
D gene: .
CDR3 protein: CASSLTPYEQYF

V gene: TRBV5-5
CDR3 length: 16
D gene: .
CDR3 protein: CASSPALRGHTGELFF

V gene: TRBV2
CDR3 length: 14
D gene: .
CDR3 protein: CASSEQNSGDTIHF

V gene: TRBV14
CDR3 length: 16
D gene: .
CDR3 protein: CASSQDAGINNSPLHF

V gene: TRBV2
CDR3 length: 14
D gene: .
CDR3 protein: CASRGGTYYNEQFF

V gene: TRBV20-1
CDR3 length: 14
D gene: .
CDR3 protein: CSARLGEINSPLHF

V gene: TRBV20-1
CDR3 length: 15
D gene: .
CDR3 protein: CSARGTLVGTGELFF

V gene: TRBV15
CDR3 length: 15
D gene: .
CDR3 protein: CATSREGRSGDEQYF

V gene: TRBV10-1
CDR3 length: 14
D gene: TRBD1
CDR3 protein: CASRGDRVEQPQHF

V gene: TRBV5-1
CDR3 length: 15
D gene: .
CDR3 protein: CASSLSPGPARPQHF

V gene: TRBV15
CDR3 length: 14
D gene: .
CDR3 protein: CANDPEGSLTEAFF

V gene: TRBV10-3
CDR3 length: 13
D gene: .
CDR3 protein: CAISELTYNEQFF

V gene: TRBV5-5
CDR3 length: 13
D gene: .
CDR3 protein: CASSLAANQPQHF

V gene: TRBV12-3/TRBV12-4
CDR3 length: 14
D gene: .
CDR3 protein: CASSSGFRRLGYTF

V gene: TRBV7-9
CDR3 length: 12
D gene: .
CDR3 protein: CASSLTGSEQFF

V gene: TRBV6-5
CDR3 length: 11
D gene: .
CDR3 protein: CASSYVGAQYF

V gene: TRBV5-1
CDR3 length: 15
D gene: .
CDR3 protein: CASTSAGAYQETQYF

V gene: TRBV5-1
CDR3 length: 13
D gene: .
CDR3 protein: CASSLLDTGELFF

V gene: TRBV20-1
CDR3 length: 14
D gene: .
CDR3 protein: CSAPRSSSYNEQFF

V gene: TRBV10-1
CDR3 length: 16
D gene: .
CDR3 protein: CASSLGRGTYTGELFF

V gene: TRBV5-1
CDR3 length: 15
D gene: TRBD1
CDR3 protein: CASSSTGAFSYEQYF

V gene: TRBV11-2
CDR3 length: 15
D gene: TRBD1
CDR3 protein: CASSDLQGVDYGYTF

V gene: TRBV7-2
CDR3 length: 13
D gene: .
CDR3 protein: CASSSIRGTEAFF

V gene: TRBV20-1
CDR3 length: 15
D gene: .
CDR3 protein: CSASISLGATTEAFF

V gene: TRBV6-1
CDR3 length: 15
D gene: .
CDR3 protein: CASSEGWGGHQPQHF

V gene: TRBV5-6
CDR3 length: 11
D gene: .
CDR3 protein: CASSRINEQYF

V gene: TRBV2
CDR3 length: 15
D gene: .
CDR3 protein: CASRLQSSGANVLTF

V gene: TRBV5-1
CDR3 length: 14
D gene: .
CDR3 protein: CASSLGQGAHEQYF

V gene: TRBV6-1
CDR3 length: 14
D gene: TRBD2
CDR3 protein: CDSSPKTTGGTQYF